This T cell receptor beta chain was identified during a study of T cells after yellow fever vaccination (dated by TCRdb to the late 2010s). Broadly, across the study: The SMART-Seq v4 Ultra Low Input RNA kit was used to prepare libraries from fractions with low cell numbers. Blood was drawn at multiple timepoints before and after primary and secondary immunization, with bulk PBMC replicates and cell subsets isolated. Two healthy male donors made up the cohort, one aged 18 to 29 years and the other aged 30 to 40 years. To follow T-cell clones before and after both primary and booster YFV17D yellow fever vaccination, bulk TCR alpha and beta repertoires underwent longitudinal sequencing. General conclusions and limits of the study: Because abundant contaminating clonotypes from the bulk population could be contained in FACS-sorted repertoires, computational filtering was required. Because only a couple of donors were included in the study, the extent to which the findings can be generalized is limited. The secondary T-cell response was weaker than the primary response but faster, peaking on day 5 instead of day 15. A small fraction of clonotypes showed up in both the CD4 and CD8 compartments, probably as a result of convergent recombination. Most clones expanded after primary vaccination (about 96% of CD4 and around nine tenths of CD8) were re-detected after the booster, suggesting that broad memory maintenance occurred.

The treatment or condition label here, explained by the study, means: live attenuated yellow fever vaccine strain. At every blood-draw timepoint, two biological replicates of bulk PBMCs were collected. A standard Ficoll-Paque protocol was used to isolate PBMCs from peripheral blood. TriZol was used to extract RNA from bulk PBMCs, from CD4 and CD8 fractions, and from dextramer-positive and dextramer-negative fractions. For this clonotype: What antigen it recognizes has not been identified. No per-base quality is available; no much larger clone lies one base away.

TCR cDNA was made using 5'RACE template switching, a step that added a universal primer site and unique molecular identifiers. cDNA synthesis was primed from both the TCR alpha and TCR beta constant segments. Two PCR steps were used to amplify libraries, with sample barcodes and sequencing adapters being added in the second step. Libraries were sequenced on Illumina HiSeq 2500 (2x100 bp) or NovaSeq (2x150 bp). As for the original processing: MIGEC was used to demultiplex reads and collapse the reads into UMI consensus sequences, and MiXCR was used for V(D)J alignment. Using edgeR on replicate PBMC samples, clonotypes were called vaccine-responding if FDR was below 0.01 and the log2 fold change was above 5 up to day 15. Bulk clonotypes were assigned CD4 or CD8 identity according to which sequenced CD4 or CD8 repertoire held them at higher abundance. Through fastp at Q25 and MiXCR, TCRdb rebuilt clones from the public reads, retaining in-frame beta chains. Each entry is one CDR3 protein sequence, shown with its most common DNA and genes. TCRdb, rather than the study authors, made the V and J calls. The sample yields 450,000 to 550,000 distinct CDR3 sequences; less than 25% were counted once. The ten most abundant clones make up less than 20% of the sample.

The sample consisted of PBMCs, taken about 21 days after the first yellow fever vaccination. The sequence derives from a man younger than 35 who received the YFV17D yellow fever vaccine.

CDR3 loop: CASSEPGQSSYEQYF. The nucleotide sequence is given as TGTGCCAGCAGTGAACCGGGACAGAGCTCCTACGAGCAGTACTTC. The V and J segments used are TRBV25-1 and TRBJ2-7, and TRBD1 matches 7 of the central bases. Inclusive of the bounding cysteine and phenylalanine, the CDR3 is 15 residues long. Only the CDR3 DNA is retained, 45 bases long and in frame from the first base. CDR1 and CDR2 are drawn from the germline V gene: MGHDK, SYGVNS. The V end gives up 2 bases and the J end 0 bases, leaving 4 bases in the junction not matched to a gene.